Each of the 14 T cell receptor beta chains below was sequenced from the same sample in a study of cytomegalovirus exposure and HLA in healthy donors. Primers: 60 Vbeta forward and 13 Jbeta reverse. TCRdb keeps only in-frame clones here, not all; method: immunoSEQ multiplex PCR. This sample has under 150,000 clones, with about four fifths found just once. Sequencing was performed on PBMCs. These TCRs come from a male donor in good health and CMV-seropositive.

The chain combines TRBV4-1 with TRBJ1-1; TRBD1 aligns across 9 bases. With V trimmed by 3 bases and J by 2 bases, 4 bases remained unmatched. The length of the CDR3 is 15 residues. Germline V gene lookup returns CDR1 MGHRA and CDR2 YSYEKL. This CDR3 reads CASSHGDRANTEAFF. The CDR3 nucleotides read TGCGCCAGCAGCCATGGGGACAGGGCTAACACTGAAGCTTTCTTT.

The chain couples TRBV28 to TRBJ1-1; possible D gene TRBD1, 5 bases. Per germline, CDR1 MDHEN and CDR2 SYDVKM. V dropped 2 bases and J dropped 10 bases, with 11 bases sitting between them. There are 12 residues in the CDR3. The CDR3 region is CASSLQGVTAFF. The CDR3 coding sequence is TGTGCCAGCAGTTTACAAGGGGTAACAGCTTTCTTT.

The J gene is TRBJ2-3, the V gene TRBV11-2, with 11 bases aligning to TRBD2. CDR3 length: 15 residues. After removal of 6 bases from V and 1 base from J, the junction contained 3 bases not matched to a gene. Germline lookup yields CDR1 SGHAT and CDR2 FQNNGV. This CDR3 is CASRPLAGGTDTQYF. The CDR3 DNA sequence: TGTGCCAGCAGGCCACTAGCGGGAGGCACAGATACGCAGTATTTT.

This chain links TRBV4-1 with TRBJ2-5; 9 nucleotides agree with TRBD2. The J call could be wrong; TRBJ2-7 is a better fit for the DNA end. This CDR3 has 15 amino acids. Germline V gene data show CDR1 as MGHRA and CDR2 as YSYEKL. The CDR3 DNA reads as TGCGCCAGCAGCCAAGGGTCAGCGGGAGGCTACGAGCAGTACTTC. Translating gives CASSQGSAGGYEQYF.

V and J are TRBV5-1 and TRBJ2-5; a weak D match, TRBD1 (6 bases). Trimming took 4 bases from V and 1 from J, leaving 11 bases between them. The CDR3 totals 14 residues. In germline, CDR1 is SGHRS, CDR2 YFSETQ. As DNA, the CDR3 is TGCGCCAGCAGCCTGTCGGACAGCCAAGAGACCCAGTACTTC. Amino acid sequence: CASSLSDSQETQYF.

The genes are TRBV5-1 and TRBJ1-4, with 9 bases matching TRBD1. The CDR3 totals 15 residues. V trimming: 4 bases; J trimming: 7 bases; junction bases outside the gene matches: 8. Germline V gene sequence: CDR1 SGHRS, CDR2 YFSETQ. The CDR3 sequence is CASSPPGQGFEKLFF. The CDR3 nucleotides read TGCGCCAGCAGCCCACCGGGACAGGGATTTGAAAAACTGTTTTTT.

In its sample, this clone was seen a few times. DNA of the CDR3: TGTGCCAGCAGTTCGGCTAGCGGGAGAGGCGAGCAGTACTTC. Translated, it gives CASSSASGRGEQYF. The chain employs TRBV28 and TRBJ2-7, with TRBD2 identical over 10 bases. CDR1 is MDHEN, CDR2 SYDVKM, per germline. V was clipped by 4 bases and J by 6 bases; unmatched bases: 6. This CDR3 is built from 14 residues.

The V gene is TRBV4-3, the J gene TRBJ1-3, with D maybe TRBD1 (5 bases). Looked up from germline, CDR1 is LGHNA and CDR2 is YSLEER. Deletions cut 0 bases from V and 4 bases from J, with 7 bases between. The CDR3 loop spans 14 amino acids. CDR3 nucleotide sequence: TGCGCCAGCAGCCAAGAGAGACAGGGAAACACCATATATTTT. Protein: CASSQERQGNTIYF.

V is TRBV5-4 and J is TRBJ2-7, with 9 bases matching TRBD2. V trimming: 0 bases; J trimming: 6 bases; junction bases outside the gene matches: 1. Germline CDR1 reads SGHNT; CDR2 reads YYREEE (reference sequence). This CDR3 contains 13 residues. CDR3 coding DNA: TGTGCCAGCAGCTTGGGACTAGCGGCCGAGCAGTACTTC. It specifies CASSLGLAAEQYF. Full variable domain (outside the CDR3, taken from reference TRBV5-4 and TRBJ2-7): ETGVTQSPTHLIKTRGQQVTLRCSSQSGHNTVSWYQQALGQGPQFIFQYYREEENGRGNFPPRFSGLQFPNYSSELNVNALELDDSALYLCASSLGLAAEQYFGPGTRLTVT.

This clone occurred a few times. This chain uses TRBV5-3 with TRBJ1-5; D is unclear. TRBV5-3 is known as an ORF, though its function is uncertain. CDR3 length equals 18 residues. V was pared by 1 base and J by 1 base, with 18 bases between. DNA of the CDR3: TGTGCCAGAAGCTTGTCCCAAGCGGCAGGACCAAGCAATCAGCCCCAGCATTTT. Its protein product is CARSLSQAAGPSNQPQHF.

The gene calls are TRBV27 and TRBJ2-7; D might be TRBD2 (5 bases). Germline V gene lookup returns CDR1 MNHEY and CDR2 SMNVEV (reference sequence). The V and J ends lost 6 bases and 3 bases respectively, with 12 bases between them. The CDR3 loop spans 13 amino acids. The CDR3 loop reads CASRRDNFYEQYF. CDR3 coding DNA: TGTGCCAGCAGGAGGGATAACTTCTACGAGCAGTACTTC.

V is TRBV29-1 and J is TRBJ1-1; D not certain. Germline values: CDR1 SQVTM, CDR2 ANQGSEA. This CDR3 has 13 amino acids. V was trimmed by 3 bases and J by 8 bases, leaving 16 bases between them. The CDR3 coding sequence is TGCAGCGTTGATGTCGGTTTGGCAGCGGAAGCTTTCTTT. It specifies CSVDVGLAAEAFF.

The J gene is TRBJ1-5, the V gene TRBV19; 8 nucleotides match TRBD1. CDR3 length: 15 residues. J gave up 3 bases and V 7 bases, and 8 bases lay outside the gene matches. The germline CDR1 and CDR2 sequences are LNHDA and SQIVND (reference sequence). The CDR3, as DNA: TGTGCCAGTAAGACCCGGGACAGGAACAATCAGCCCCAGCATTTT. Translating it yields CASKTRDRNNQPQHF.

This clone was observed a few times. The CDR3 protein is CASSEGGQVFYEQYF. The DNA of the CDR3 is TGTGCCAGCAGTGAAGGAGGACAGGTTTTTTACGAGCAGTACTTC. This rearrangement joins TRBV6-1 to TRBJ2-7; TRBD1 aligns across 7 bases. The V and J ends lost 1 base and 4 bases, in that order; junction bases with no gene match: 7. Germline lookup yields CDR1 MNHNS and CDR2 SASEGT. CDR3 length equals 15 residues.